Listed below are T cell receptor beta chains from one sample, sequenced in a study of T cell responses to AZD1222 COVID-19 vaccine. The repertoire was sequenced with immunoSEQ multiplex PCR; TCRdb's copy has only in-frame clones and lacks some. This table holds some 180,000 clones, approximately 92% found once. The sequences come from peripheral blood, collected on day 0 of AZD1222 vaccination. These receptors were obtained from an adult in good health. Each CDR3 is given with its conserved first and last residue. The order of the fields is J gene, V gene, CDR3 protein.

>TRBJ2-1|TRBV7-9
CASSLAFGNEQFF
>TRBJ1-6|TRBV5-1
CASSLGPSSYNSPLHF
>TRBJ2-3|TRBV11-2
CASSSVLRDTQYF
>TRBJ2-3|TRBV19
CASNRARITDTQYF
>TRBJ1-2|TRBV3-1/TRBV3-2
CASSHRGGSPAGYTF
>TRBJ2-5|TRBV14
CASSQGANGSYQETQYF
>TRBJ1-2|TRBV6-5
CASSYGRVDWNYGYTF
>TRBJ2-1|TRBV11-2
CASSLWGGSSSDEQFF
>TRBJ2-7|TRBV7-8
CASTLTGTTYEQYF
>TRBJ2-5|TRBV7-7
CASSPGRKQQETQYF
>TRBJ1-2|TRBV29-1
CSVWGAPNYGYTF
>TRBJ1-4|TRBV25-1
CASSEGDREKLFF
>TRBJ1-6|TRBV7-2
CASSFGQGNSPLHF
>TRBJ2-5|TRBV5-1
CASSLGQSLETQYF
>TRBJ2-2|TRBV6-2/TRBV6-3
CASSLQGASNTGELFF
>TRBJ1-4|TRBV7-8
CASSLRGPSSEKLFF
>TRBJ1-2|TRBV27
CASRGQALANYGYTF
>TRBJ2-5|TRBV5-1
CASSRRVQGVGETQYF
>TRBJ2-1|TRBV6-6
CATEPQGGTRLNEQFF
>TRBJ2-1|TRBV11-3
CASSSYGSSYNEQFF
>TRBJ1-6|TRBV4-2
CASSQGGSSYNSPLHF
>TRBJ2-5|TRBV7-9
CASSLGQIQETQYF